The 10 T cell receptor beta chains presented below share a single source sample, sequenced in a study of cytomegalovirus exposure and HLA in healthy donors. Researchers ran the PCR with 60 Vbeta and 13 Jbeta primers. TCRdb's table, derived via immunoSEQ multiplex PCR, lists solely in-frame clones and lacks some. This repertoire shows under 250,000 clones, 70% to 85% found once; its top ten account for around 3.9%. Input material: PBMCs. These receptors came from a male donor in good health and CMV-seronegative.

CDR3 region: CASSLAGSRSGELFF. CDR3 coding DNA: TGCGCCAGCAGCTTGGCGGGGAGCCGGTCCGGGGAGCTGTTTTTT. The J gene is TRBJ2-2, the V gene TRBV5-1; perhaps TRBD2 as D (5 bases). This CDR3 has 15 residues. Between the trimmed V and J ends, which lost 0 bases and 6 bases, there was a span of 12 bases. CDR1 is SGHRS and CDR2 is YFSETQ in the germline V gene.

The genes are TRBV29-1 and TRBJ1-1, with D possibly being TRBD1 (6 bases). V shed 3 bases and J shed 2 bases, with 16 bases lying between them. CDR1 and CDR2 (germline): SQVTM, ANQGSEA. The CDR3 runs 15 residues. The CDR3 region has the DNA TGCAGCGTTGACACAGGGATCTCATTCAACACTGAAGCTTTCTTT. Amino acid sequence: CSVDTGISFNTEAFF.

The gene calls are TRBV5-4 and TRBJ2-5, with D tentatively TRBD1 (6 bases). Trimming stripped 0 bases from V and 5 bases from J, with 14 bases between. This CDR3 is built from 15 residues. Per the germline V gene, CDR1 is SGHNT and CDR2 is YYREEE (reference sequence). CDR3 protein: CASSLEQGRRETQYF. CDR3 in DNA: TGTGCCAGCAGCTTGGAGCAGGGGCGGAGGGAGACCCAGTACTTC.

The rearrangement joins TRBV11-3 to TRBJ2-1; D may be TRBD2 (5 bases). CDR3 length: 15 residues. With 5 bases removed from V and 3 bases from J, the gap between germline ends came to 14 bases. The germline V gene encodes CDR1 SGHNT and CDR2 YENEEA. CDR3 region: CASSLGPTSYNEQFF. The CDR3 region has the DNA TGTGCCAGCAGCCTAGGCCCAACTAGCTACAATGAGCAGTTCTTC.

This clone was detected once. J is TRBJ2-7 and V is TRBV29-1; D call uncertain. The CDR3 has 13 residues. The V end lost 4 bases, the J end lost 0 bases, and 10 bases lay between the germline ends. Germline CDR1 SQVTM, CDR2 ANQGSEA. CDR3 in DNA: TGCAGCGTTGTGGCTGGGCACTCCTACGAGCAGTACTTC. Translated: CSVVAGHSYEQYF.

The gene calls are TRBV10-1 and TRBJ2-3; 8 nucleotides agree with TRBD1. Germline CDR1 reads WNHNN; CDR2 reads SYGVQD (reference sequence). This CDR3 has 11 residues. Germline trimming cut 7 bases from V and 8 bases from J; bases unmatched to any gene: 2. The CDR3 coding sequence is TGCGCCAGCACCGGACAGGGTACGCAGTATTTT. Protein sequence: CASTGQGTQYF.

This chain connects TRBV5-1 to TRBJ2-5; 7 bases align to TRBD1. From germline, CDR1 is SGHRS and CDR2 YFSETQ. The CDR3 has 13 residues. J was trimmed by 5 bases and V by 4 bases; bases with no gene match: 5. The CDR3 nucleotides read TGCGCCAGCAGCCACAGGGGACACGAGACCCAGTACTTC. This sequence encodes CASSHRGHETQYF.

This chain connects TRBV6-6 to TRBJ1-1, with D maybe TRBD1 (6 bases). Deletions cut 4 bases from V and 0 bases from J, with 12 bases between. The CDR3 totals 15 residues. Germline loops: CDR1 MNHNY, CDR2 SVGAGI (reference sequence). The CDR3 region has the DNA TGTGCCAGCAGTTTCAAGACAGGAATGAACACTGAAGCTTTCTTT. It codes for CASSFKTGMNTEAFF.

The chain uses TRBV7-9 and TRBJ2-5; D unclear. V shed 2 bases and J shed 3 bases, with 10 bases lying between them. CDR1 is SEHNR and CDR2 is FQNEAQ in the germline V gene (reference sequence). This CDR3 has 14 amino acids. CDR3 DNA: TGTGCCAGCAGCTTATTGTCGAGAAAAGAGACCCAGTACTTC. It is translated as CASSLLSRKETQYF.

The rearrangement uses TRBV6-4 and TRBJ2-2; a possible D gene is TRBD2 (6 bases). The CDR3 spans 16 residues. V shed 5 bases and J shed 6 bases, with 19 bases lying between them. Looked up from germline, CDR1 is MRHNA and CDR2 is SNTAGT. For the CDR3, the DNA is TGTGCCAGCAGTCCTTTCGGGGGAGAAATCCCCGGGGAGCTGTTTTTT. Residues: CASSPFGGEIPGELFF.